This T cell receptor (beta chain) stems from a study of Graves' ophthalmopathy and Graves' hyperthyroidism. RNA transcripts yielded amplified TCR beta CDR3 regions. HTBI primers primed a first-round RT-PCR, and a second-round multiplex PCR followed. One entry per CDR3 protein results from TCRdb running MiXCR on the multiplex PCR reads. The top ten hold 11% of the sample, which has some 1.1 million distinct CDR3 sequences, roughly two fifths seen once. This clonotype was observed a few times. This may stem from a read error, because a much larger clone lies one nucleotide away. Specimen: peripheral blood or thyroid tissue (not recorded which). The receptor's source is an adult man with Graves' hyperthyroidism.

Written as DNA, the CDR3 is TGTGCCAGCTCGGGCCAGGACTACGAGCAGTTCTTC. Its translation: CASSGQDYEQFF. The rearrangement joins TRBV7-2 to TRBJ2-7, with a tentative D call TRBD2 (6 bases). The last part of the DNA fits TRBJ2-1 better; the J call may be wrong. Germline CDR1 SGHTA, CDR2 FQGNSA. The CDR3 covers 12 residues.